The 10 T cell receptor beta chains below all came from one sample that was sequenced in a study of cytomegalovirus exposure and HLA in healthy donors. The primer mix had 60 Vbeta and 13 Jbeta primers. Libraries were prepared by immunoSEQ multiplex PCR; TCRdb keeps only in-frame clonotypes and omits some of them. The data show over 80,000 clones, roughly 74% seen once. The sequenced sample was PBMCs. Source of these receptors: a woman in her 70s in good health and CMV-seropositive.

The gene calls are TRBV6-6 and TRBJ1-6, with no clear D. CDR1 MNHNY and CDR2 SVGAGI come from the germline V gene (reference sequence). V was pared by 6 bases and J by 10 bases, with 16 bases between. This CDR3 comprises 14 residues. Written as DNA, the CDR3 is TGTGCCAGCAGCCCCGGGCTGGGAGGGTCACCCCTCCACTTT. This gives the protein CASSPGLGGSPLHF.

The sample holds a few counts of this clone. The V gene is TRBV7-6, the J gene TRBJ2-2, with 9 bases that match TRBD1. The length of the CDR3 is 15 residues. The germline CDR1 and CDR2 sequences are SGHVS and FNYEAQ. Trimming removed 6 bases from V and 2 bases from J; junction bases left unmatched: 4. The CDR3 DNA is TGTGCCAGCAGGCCGGGACAGGGCAACACCGGGGAGCTGTTTTTT. Translating it yields CASRPGQGNTGELFF.

J is TRBJ2-2 and V is TRBV5-5; no clear D gene. The CDR3 is 15 residues long. V shed 2 bases and J shed 0 bases, with 8 bases lying between them. In germline, CDR1 is SGHKS, CDR2 YYEKEE (reference sequence). The CDR3 DNA follows: TGTGCCAGCAGCTTCCTCAGCGCGAACACCGGGGAGCTGTTTTTT. Translated, it gives CASSFLSANTGELFF. The full variable domain, completed using reference TRBV5-5 and TRBJ2-2, is DAGVTQSPTHLIKTRGQQVTLRCSPISGHKSVSWYQQVLGQGPQFIFQYYEKEERGRGNFPDRFSARQFPNYSSELNVNALLLGDSALYLCASSFLSANTGELFFGEGSRLTVL.

The chain employs TRBV28 and TRBJ1-2; D unresolved. This CDR3 is 13 amino acids long. Trimming removed 2 bases at V and 4 bases at J, with 8 bases between. Germline V CDR1 and CDR2: MDHEN, SYDVKM. The DNA for the CDR3 is TGTGCCAGCAGTTTAAACAGTTTCTATGGCTACACCTTC. As protein: CASSLNSFYGYTF.

V and J are TRBV9 and TRBJ1-2; 12 nucleotides match TRBD1. The CDR3 totals 16 residues. Germline V gives CDR1 SGDLS, CDR2 YYNGEE. V lost 4 bases to trimming and J lost 8 bases; unmatched junction nucleotides: 12. CDR3 loop: CASSTMTGQGARGYTF. CDR3 in DNA: TGTGCCAGCAGCACAATGACGGGACAGGGGGCGCGCGGCTACACCTTC.

The V and J genes are TRBV7-6 and TRBJ2-5; 8 nucleotides match TRBD1. Germline V gene sequence: CDR1 SGHVS, CDR2 FNYEAQ. The length of the CDR3 is 13 residues. Trimming cost V 4 bases and J 5 bases; bases outside gene matches: 3. CDR3 in DNA: TGTGCCAGCAGCTGGACAGGGCGGGAGACCCAGTACTTC. This codes for CASSWTGRETQYF.

The rearrangement uses TRBV11-2 and TRBJ2-5, with TRBD1 matching 11 bases. CDR1 is SGHAT and CDR2 is FQNNGV in the germline V gene. The CDR3 spans 16 residues. The V segment lost 6 bases and the J segment 5 bases; nucleotides outside the gene matches: 11. CDR3 protein: CASSLPGQGGRETQYF. CDR3 coding DNA: TGTGCCAGCAGTTTGCCGGGACAGGGGGGACGGGAGACCCAGTACTTC.

The chain combines TRBV29-1 with TRBJ1-5; maybe TRBD1 (5 bases). The length of the CDR3 is 12 residues. Looked up from germline, CDR1 is SQVTM and CDR2 is ANQGSEA. Trimming removed 6 bases from V and 9 bases from J, with 15 bases in between. In nucleotides, the CDR3 is TGCAGCGTCGTCGCCTTGGGGGGGCCCCAGCATTTT. Protein sequence: CSVVALGGPQHF.

The rearrangement uses TRBV7-2 and TRBJ2-2, with D unresolved. V gave up 2 bases and J gave up 9 bases, with 10 bases separating them. The germline V gene has CDR1 SGHTA and CDR2 FQGNSA. This CDR3 is built from 13 residues. For the CDR3, the DNA is TGTGCCAGCAGCTTAAATCTGTTTTGGGAGCTGTTTTTT. Its protein product is CASSLNLFWELFF.

This chain connects TRBV21-1 to TRBJ2-3; the D call TRBD1 from the table was never checked on the DNA. TRBV21-1 has pseudogene status. The CDR3 consists of 15 residues. The CDR3 sequence: CASSKPDRATDTQYF. CDR3 in DNA: TGTGCCAGCAGCAAACCCGACAGAGCCACAGATACGCAGTATTTT.